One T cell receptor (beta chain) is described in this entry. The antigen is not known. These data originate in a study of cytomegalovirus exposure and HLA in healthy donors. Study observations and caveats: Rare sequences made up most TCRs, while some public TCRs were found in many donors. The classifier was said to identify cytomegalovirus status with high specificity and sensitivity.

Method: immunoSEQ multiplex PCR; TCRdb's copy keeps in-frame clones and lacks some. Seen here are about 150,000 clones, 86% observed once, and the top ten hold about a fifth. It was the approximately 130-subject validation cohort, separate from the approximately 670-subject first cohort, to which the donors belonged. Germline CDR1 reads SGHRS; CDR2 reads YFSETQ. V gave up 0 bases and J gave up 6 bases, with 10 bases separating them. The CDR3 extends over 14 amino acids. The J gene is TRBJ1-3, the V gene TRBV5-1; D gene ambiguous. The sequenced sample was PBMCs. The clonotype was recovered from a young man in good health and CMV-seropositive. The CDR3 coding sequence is TGCGCCAGCAGCTTGGATGGGCAGAAAAACACCATATATTTT. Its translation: CASSLDGQKNTIYF.